A selection of T cell receptor beta chains follows, all from one sample in a study of identifying expanded T cells in peripheral blood. Assay: immunoSEQ multiplex PCR; the TCRdb copy retains only in-frame clones and omits some. The sample consists of 50,000 to 65,000 clones, more than 70% of them appearing once. The sequencing sample was made of blood. All receptors derive from a person aged 18-70 years in good health. CDR3s include the opening cysteine and the closing phenylalanine or tryptophan. The order of the fields is clone size, D gene, J gene, V gene, CDR3 protein, CDR3 DNA. A D gene is named only where the DNA matches it firmly. Not every row has a clone size; where given, it reads once, few, many or a size class.

few NA TRBJ1-6 TRBV4-1 CASSQDSQGRNSPLHF TGCGCCAGCAGCCAAGATTCGCAGGGCCGAAATTCACCCCTCCACTTT
NA TRBD2 TRBJ2-3 TRBV29-1 CSVCRPQRETDTQYF TGCAGCGTTTGCCGCCCACAGCGGGAGACAGATACGCAGTATTTT
NA TRBD1 TRBJ2-5 TRBV10-3 CAISDSGQRQETQYF TGTGCCATCAGTGATTCGGGACAGAGACAAGAGACCCAGTACTTC
NA NA TRBJ1-1 TRBV28 CASSFYTEAFF TGTGCCAGCAGTTTTTACACTGAAGCTTTCTTT
once NA TRBJ1-1 TRBV5-4 CASSSGGRDNTEAFF TGTGCCAGCAGCTCCGGTGGGAGGGATAACACTGAAGCTTTCTTT
NA TRBD1 TRBJ1-3 TRBV7-8 CASSQGARGTVSGNTIYF TGTGCCAGCAGCCAGGGGGCCCGTGGCACCGTCTCTGGAAACACCATATATTTT
NA NA TRBJ2-5 TRBV9 CASSLPGDTETQYF TGTGCCAGCAGCTTACCGGGAGACACGGAGACCCAGTACTTC
NA NA TRBJ2-7 TRBV25-1 CASSGIGLETYEQYF TGTGCCAGCAGTGGCATAGGACTCGAGACCTACGAGCAGTACTTC
few NA TRBJ2-2 TRBV4-1 CASSRNQEYPGELFF TGCGCCAGCAGCCGAAACCAGGAGTACCCCGGGGAGCTGTTTTTT
NA NA TRBJ1-3 TRBV6-1 CASSERVRRLASGNTIYF TGTGCCAGCAGTGAAAGGGTCCGCAGGCTGGCCTCTGGAAACACCATATATTTT
NA NA TRBJ2-5 TRBV28 CASSFSRSGGSGEETQYF TGTGCCAGCAGTTTCTCGAGATCCGGCGGTAGCGGAGAAGAGACCCAGTACTTC
NA NA TRBJ2-1 TRBV7-7 CASSPSGVPTYNEQFF TGTGCCAGCAGCCCCTCCGGGGTCCCCACCTACAATGAGCAGTTCTTC
NA NA TRBJ2-7 TRBV7-2 CASSLDLGSYEQYF TGTGCCAGCAGCTTAGACCTCGGTTCCTACGAGCAGTACTTC
NA NA TRBJ2-7 TRBV7-2 CASSFRQASYEQYF TGTGCCAGCAGCTTTCGACAGGCAAGCTACGAGCAGTACTTC
NA TRBD1 TRBJ1-1 TRBV29-1 CSVDPTGLNTEAFF TGCAGCGTTGACCCGACAGGGCTGAACACTGAAGCTTTCTTT
few NA TRBJ2-1 TRBV6-4 CASSDDPGANNEQFF TGTGCCAGCAGTGACGATCCGGGAGCTAACAATGAGCAGTTCTTC
NA NA TRBJ1-1 TRBV7-8 CASSLWAEVTEAFF TGTGCCAGCAGCTTATGGGCCGAAGTCACTGAAGCTTTCTTT
NA NA TRBJ2-7 TRBV27 CASSSLRGVVSGTYEQYF TGTGCCAGCAGTTCGCTGCGGGGAGTTGTTAGCGGCACCTACGAGCAGTACTTC
NA NA TRBJ2-5 TRBV9 CASSVAGIDQETQYF TGTGCCAGCAGCGTAGCGGGGATCGATCAAGAGACCCAGTACTTC
NA TRBD2 TRBJ2-7 TRBV27 CASRSNPSGLYEQYF TGTGCCAGCAGATCAAACCCTAGCGGATTATACGAGCAGTACTTC
NA NA TRBJ2-1 TRBV7-2 CASSLDRRAYNEQFF TGTGCCAGCAGCTTAGATCGGCGGGCCTACAATGAGCAGTTCTTC
NA TRBD1 TRBJ2-1 TRBV5-1 CASSLLGTGGSNEQFF TGCGCCAGCAGCTTACTAGGGACAGGGGGCTCGAATGAGCAGTTCTTC
NA NA TRBJ1-2 TRBV6-5 CASSAGSHYGYTF TGTGCCAGCAGTGCCGGGAGCCACTATGGCTACACCTTC